One and the same sample provided the 17 T cell receptor beta chains below, sequenced in a study of shared clonotypes between healthy human individuals (TCRdb year 2020). Library generation was performed with the immunoSEQ multiplex PCR assay. This is the immuneACCESS table as TCRdb keeps it, with only in-frame sequences that have V and J called. A part of the clones is gone; compared with another copy, unresolved V genes explain less than half, and the rest is unexplained. Within this sample are about 1 million clones, with about 77% of them counted one time only. The ten largest account for over 1.3% of the sample. Sequencing input: memory CD4+ T cells sorted from blood. The sample's cell subset or site label, decoded: CD45RA-negative fraction. Receptors originate from a man aged 18 to 35 in good health.

The chain employs TRBV27 and TRBJ1-4; 10 positions match TRBD1. The germline V gene has CDR1 MNHEY and CDR2 SMNVEV (reference sequence). This CDR3 spans 20 amino acids. The V segment lost 6 bases and the J segment 3 bases; nucleotides outside the gene matches: 19. For the CDR3, the DNA is TGTGCCAGCAGCTCCATCCGGGACAGGGGTGTCCTCGTGCCTAATGAAAAACTGTTTTTT. This translates into CASSSIRDRGVLVPNEKLFF.

V usage is TRBV6-5 and J usage is TRBJ2-7; D gene unclear. Germline CDR1 reads MNHEY; CDR2 reads SVGAGI. This CDR3 spans 14 amino acids. Trimming cost V 6 bases and J 2 bases, with 14 bases left between them. The DNA for the CDR3 is TGTGCCAGCAGCGGTAGAGGCCTGACCTACGAGCAGTACTTC. Its protein is CASSGRGLTYEQYF.

V usage is TRBV5-4 and J usage is TRBJ2-5, with TRBD1 matching over 11 bases. The J segment lost 5 bases and the V segment lost 3 bases, leaving 6 bases of the junction unmatched. The CDR3 totals 15 residues. Germline V gene sequence: CDR1 SGHNT, CDR2 YYREEE (reference sequence). CDR3 loop: CASSSRTGGFETQYF. The DNA for the CDR3 is TGTGCCAGCAGCTCCCGGACAGGGGGCTTTGAGACCCAGTACTTC.

The rearrangement links TRBV28 to TRBJ1-2; tentative D call: TRBD1 (5 bases). Germline values: CDR1 MDHEN, CDR2 SYDVKM. The CDR3 extends over 14 amino acids. Trimming took off 5 bases at V and 4 bases at J, with 14 bases between the two ends. The CDR3 is CASSPFDRSYGYTF. CDR3 bases: TGTGCCAGCAGTCCCTTCGACAGATCCTATGGCTACACCTTC.

This clone was seen many times. This sequence joins TRBV19 and TRBJ2-6, with a tentative D call TRBD1 (6 bases). The CDR3 length is 19 residues. The germline V gene has CDR1 LNHDA and CDR2 SQIVND (reference sequence). V shed 4 bases and J shed 0 bases, with 19 bases lying between them. The CDR3 reads CASSTEGHFGFSGANVLTF. In nucleotides, the CDR3 is TGTGCCAGTAGTACTGAGGGACATTTCGGGTTCTCTGGGGCCAACGTCCTGACTTTC. Drawing the rest from reference TRBV19 and TRBJ2-6, the complete variable domain is DGGITQSPKYLFRKEGQNVTLSCEQNLNHDAMYWYRQDPGQGLRLIYYSQIVNDFQKGDIAEGYSVSREKKESFPLTVTSAQKNPTAFYLCASSTEGHFGFSGANVLTFGAGSRLTVL.

The V call is TRBV7-8, the J call TRBJ1-2, with D maybe TRBD1 (6 bases). In germline, CDR1 is SGHVS, CDR2 FQNEAQ. The V gene lost 2 bases and the J gene lost 3 bases, with 22 bases spanning the gap. This CDR3 has 18 residues. The CDR3: CASSLPGTGALIDYGYTF. The CDR3 region has the DNA TGTGCCAGCAGCTTACCTGGCACGGGGGCGCTCATAGACTATGGCTACACCTTC.

This chain connects TRBV5-5 to TRBJ2-3; D is unresolved. CDR1 is SGHKS and CDR2 is YYEKEE in the germline V gene (reference sequence). Trimming took off 2 bases at V and 0 bases at J, with 10 bases between the two ends. The CDR3 totals 15 residues. CDR3 coding DNA: TGTGCCAGCAGCTTAGTACCGGCTAGCACAGATACGCAGTATTTT. Its translation: CASSLVPASTDTQYF.

The chain couples TRBV14 to TRBJ1-2; D unclear. The length of the CDR3 is 16 residues. V was clipped by 6 bases and J by 4 bases, with 21 bases between them. Germline CDR1 reads SGHDN; CDR2 reads FVKESK. The DNA for the CDR3 is TGTGCCAGCAGTCAGATACGAAGTCAAGGGAGCTATGGCTACACCTTC. Its protein product is CASSQIRSQGSYGYTF.

This clone was observed a few times. The chain links TRBV9 to TRBJ2-7, with no clear D. The CDR3 has 16 amino acids. Germline-derived CDR1 and CDR2 are SGDLS and YYNGEE. Trimming stripped 3 bases from V and 4 bases from J, with 20 bases between. The DNA for the CDR3 is TGTGCCAGCAGCGCTGCATCTCATTCATCTGGATACGAGCAGTACTTC. It specifies CASSAASHSSGYEQYF.

The chain uses TRBV19 and TRBJ1-5; D call uncertain. Per germline, CDR1 LNHDA and CDR2 SQIVND (reference sequence). The CDR3 consists of 15 residues. Trimming pared 5 bases from V and 1 base from J, leaving 12 bases between. CDR3 loop: CASSRSTSSNQPQHF. DNA for the CDR3: TGTGCCAGTAGTCGTTCTACCAGCAGCAATCAGCCCCAGCATTTT.

The chain recombines TRBV4-3 with TRBJ1-1; D is perhaps TRBD1 (5 bases). The CDR3 length is 16 residues. The V and J ends lost 0 bases and 1 base respectively, with 12 bases between them. In germline, CDR1 is LGHNA, CDR2 YSLEER. Here the CDR3 reads CASSQEAGFQNTEAFF. The CDR3 DNA reads TGCGCCAGCAGCCAAGAGGCAGGGTTTCAGAACACTGAAGCTTTCTTT.

This clone was detected only a few times. The V and J genes are TRBV7-3 and TRBJ2-3, with a tentative D call TRBD2 (6 bases). The CDR3 covers 18 residues. V lost 5 bases and J 4 bases, leaving 25 bases between the germline ends. Germline CDR1 reads SGHTA; CDR2 reads FQGTGA. CDR3 protein: CASSPHLEVAGSPDTQYF. CDR3 coding DNA: TGTGCCAGCAGCCCCCACCTCGAGGTTGCGGGGAGCCCAGATACGCAGTATTTT.

The rearrangement joins TRBV15 to TRBJ1-2; possibly TRBD1 for D (6 bases). CDR1 and CDR2 (germline): LNHNV, YYDKDF (reference sequence). The CDR3 consists of 14 residues. Trimming stripped 0 bases from V and 5 bases from J, with 10 bases between. CDR3 amino acids: CATSRETGSYGYTF. CDR3 DNA sequence: TGTGCCACCAGCAGAGAGACAGGTTCTTATGGCTACACCTTC.

The chain uses TRBV4-1 and TRBJ2-5; TRBD1 matches 8 bases. V lost 1 base, J lost 5 bases, and 9 bases stayed unmatched. Germline loops: CDR1 MGHRA, CDR2 YSYEKL. The CDR3 length is 16 residues. The CDR3 nucleotides are TGCGCCAGCAGCCAAGGTTTCAGGGGGCTCGGGGAGACCCAGTACTTC. Its translation: CASSQGFRGLGETQYF.

This clone was counted only a few times. The chain recombines TRBV18 with TRBJ1-1; D unclear. V lost 3 bases to trimming and J lost 7 bases, with 15 bases between them. In germline, CDR1 is KGHSH, CDR2 LQKENI. The CDR3 is 14 amino acids. The CDR3 bases are TGTGCCAGCTCACCCCCCGCGCCAGCTGTTGAAGCTTTCTTT. Amino acids: CASSPPAPAVEAFF.

The gene calls are TRBV10-2 and TRBJ2-3; tentative D call: TRBD1 (5 bases). V gave up 7 bases and J gave up 2 bases, with 10 bases separating them. CDR1 is WSHSY, CDR2 SAAADI, per germline. The CDR3 covers 13 residues. The CDR3 region is CASKVTATDTQYF. The CDR3 DNA reads as TGCGCCAGCAAAGTGACAGCCACAGATACGCAGTATTTT.

This clone turned up a few times. This chain connects TRBV7-9 to TRBJ1-1; the D is unclear. Germline V lookup: CDR1 SEHNR, CDR2 FQNEAQ (reference sequence). The CDR3 contains 14 residues. V was clipped by 0 bases and J by 0 bases, with 5 bases between them. CDR3 in DNA: TGTGCCAGCAGCTTAGCAGGCTTGAACACTGAAGCTTTCTTT. Its translation: CASSLAGLNTEAFF.